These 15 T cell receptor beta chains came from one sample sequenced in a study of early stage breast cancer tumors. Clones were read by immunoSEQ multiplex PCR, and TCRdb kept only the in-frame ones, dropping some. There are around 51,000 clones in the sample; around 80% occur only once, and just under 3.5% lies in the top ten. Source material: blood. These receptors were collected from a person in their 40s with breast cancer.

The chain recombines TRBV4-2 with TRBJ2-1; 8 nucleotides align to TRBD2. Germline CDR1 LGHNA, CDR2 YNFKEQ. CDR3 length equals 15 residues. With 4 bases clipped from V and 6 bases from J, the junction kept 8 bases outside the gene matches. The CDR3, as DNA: TGTGCCAGCAGCCCTGCGGGAGGCGATGGCAATGAGCAGTTCTTC. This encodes CASSPAGGDGNEQFF.

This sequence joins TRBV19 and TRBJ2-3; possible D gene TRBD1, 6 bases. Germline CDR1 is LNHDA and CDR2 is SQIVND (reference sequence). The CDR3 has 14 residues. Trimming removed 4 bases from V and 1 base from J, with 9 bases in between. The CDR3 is CASSTGAGTDTQYF. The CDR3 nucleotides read TGTGCCAGTAGTACAGGGGCTGGCACAGATACGCAGTATTTT.

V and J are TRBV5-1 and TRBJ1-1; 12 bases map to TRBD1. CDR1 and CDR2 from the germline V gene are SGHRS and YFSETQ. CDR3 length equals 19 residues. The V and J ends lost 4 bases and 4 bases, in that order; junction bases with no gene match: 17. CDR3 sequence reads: CASSLGIRGTGGKGTEAFF. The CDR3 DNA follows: TGCGCCAGCAGCCTGGGTATCAGGGGGACAGGGGGCAAGGGCACTGAAGCTTTCTTT.

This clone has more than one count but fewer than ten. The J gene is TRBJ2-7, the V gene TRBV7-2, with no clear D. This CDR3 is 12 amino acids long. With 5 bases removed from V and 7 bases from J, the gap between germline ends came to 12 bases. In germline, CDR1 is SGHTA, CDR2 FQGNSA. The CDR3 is CASSRPPIEQYF. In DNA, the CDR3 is TGTGCCAGCAGCCGACCTCCTATTGAGCAGTACTTC.

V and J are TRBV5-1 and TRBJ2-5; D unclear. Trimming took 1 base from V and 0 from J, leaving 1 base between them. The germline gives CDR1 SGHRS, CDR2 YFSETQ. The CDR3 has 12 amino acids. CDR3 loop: CASSLYQETQYF. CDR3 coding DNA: TGCGCCAGCAGCTTGTACCAAGAGACCCAGTACTTC.

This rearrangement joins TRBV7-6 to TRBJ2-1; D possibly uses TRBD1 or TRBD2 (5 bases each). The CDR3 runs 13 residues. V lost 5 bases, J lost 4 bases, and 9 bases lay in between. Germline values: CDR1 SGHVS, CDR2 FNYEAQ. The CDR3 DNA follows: TGTGCCAGCAGCCAGGGACCATACAATGAGCAGTTCTTC. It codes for CASSQGPYNEQFF.

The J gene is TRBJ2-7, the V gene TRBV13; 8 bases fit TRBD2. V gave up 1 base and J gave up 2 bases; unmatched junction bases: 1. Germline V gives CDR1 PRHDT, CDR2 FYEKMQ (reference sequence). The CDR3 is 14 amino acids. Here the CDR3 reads CASSLAGGPYEQYF. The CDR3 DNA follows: TGTGCCAGCAGCTTAGCGGGAGGGCCCTACGAGCAGTACTTC.

The CDR3 reads CASSPKVDGLYEQYF. DNA for the CDR3: TGTGCCAGCAGTCCGAAGGTGGACGGCCTTTACGAGCAGTACTTC. The genes are TRBV27 and TRBJ2-7, with D unresolved. This CDR3 contains 15 residues. V lost 5 bases, J lost 4 bases, and 18 bases lay in between. CDR1 and CDR2 from the germline V gene are MNHEY and SMNVEV (reference sequence).

Here the CDR3 reads CASSLGATGGSNQPQHF. CDR3 nucleotides: TGTGCCAGCAGCTTAGGGGCAACAGGGGGGAGCAATCAGCCCCAGCATTTT. This chain connects TRBV11-2 to TRBJ1-5, with 8 bases lining up with TRBD1. Germline CDR1 SGHAT, CDR2 FQNNGV. CDR3 length: 17 amino acids. V lost 1 base, J lost 1 base, and 6 bases stayed unmatched.

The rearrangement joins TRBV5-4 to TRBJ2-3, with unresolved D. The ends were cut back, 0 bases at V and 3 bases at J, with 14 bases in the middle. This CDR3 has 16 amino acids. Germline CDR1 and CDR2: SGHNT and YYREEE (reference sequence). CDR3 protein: CASSLEVYQVTDTQYF. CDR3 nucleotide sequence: TGTGCCAGCAGCTTGGAAGTCTATCAGGTTACAGATACGCAGTATTTT.

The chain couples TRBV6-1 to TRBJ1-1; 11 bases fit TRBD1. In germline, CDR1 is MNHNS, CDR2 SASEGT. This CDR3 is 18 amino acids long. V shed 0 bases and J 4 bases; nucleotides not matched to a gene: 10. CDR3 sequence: CASSEAGSGTGGITEAFF. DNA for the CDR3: TGTGCCAGCAGTGAAGCGGGGTCCGGGACAGGGGGTATCACTGAAGCTTTCTTT.

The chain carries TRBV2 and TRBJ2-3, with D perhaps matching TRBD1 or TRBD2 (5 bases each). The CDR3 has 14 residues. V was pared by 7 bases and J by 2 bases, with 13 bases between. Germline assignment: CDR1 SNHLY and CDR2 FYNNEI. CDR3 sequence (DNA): TGTGCCAGCAATGTGGCCGGGGCCACAGATACGCAGTATTTT. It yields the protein CASNVAGATDTQYF. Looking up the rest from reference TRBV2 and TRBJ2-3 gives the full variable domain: EPEVTQTPSHQVTQMGQEVILRCVPISNHLYFYWYRQILGQKVEFLVSFYNNEISEKSEIFDDQFSVERPDGSNFTLKIRSTKLEDSAMYFCASNVAGATDTQYFGPGTRLTVL.

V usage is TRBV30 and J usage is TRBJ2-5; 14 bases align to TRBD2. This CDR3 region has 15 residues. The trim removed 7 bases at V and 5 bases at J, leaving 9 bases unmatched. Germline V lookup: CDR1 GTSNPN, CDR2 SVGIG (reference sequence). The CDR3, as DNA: TGTGCCTCTCCGGGGACTAGCGGGAGTAGGGAGACCCAGTACTTC. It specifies CASPGTSGSRETQYF.

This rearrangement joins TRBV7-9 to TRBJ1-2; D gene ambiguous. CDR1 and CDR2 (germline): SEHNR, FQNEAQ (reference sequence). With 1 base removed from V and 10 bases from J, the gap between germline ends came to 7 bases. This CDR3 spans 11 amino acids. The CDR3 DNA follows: TGTGCCAGCAGCTTAGAAGGTTACTACACCTTC. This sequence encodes CASSLEGYYTF.

The CDR3 reads CASSLDRDTDTQYF. For the CDR3, the DNA is TGTGCCAGCAGCTTAGACAGAGATACAGATACGCAGTATTTT. The chain employs TRBV11-3 and TRBJ2-3; D not resolved. V was trimmed by 0 bases and J by 3 bases, leaving 7 bases between them. Germline values: CDR1 SGHNT, CDR2 YENEEA. The CDR3 contains 14 residues. Full variable domain (remainder filled in from reference TRBV11-3 and TRBJ2-3): EAGVVQSPRYKIIEKKQPVAFWCNPISGHNTLYWYLQNLGQGPELLIRYENEEAVDDSQLPKDRFSAERLKGVDSTLKIQPAELGDSAVYLCASSLDRDTDTQYFGPGTRLTVL.